This TCR beta chain was recovered during a study of CD8+ T cells in alopecia areata. Study in general: Among treated patients, oral tofacitinib was administered at 5 to 10 mg twice daily. People stayed on tofacitinib for 6 to 18 months, then stopped the drug for 6 months. The percentage of affected scalp area served as the score of severity for treated patients.

Comment on this clone: Its antigen remains unknown.

Per the germline V gene, CDR1 is LGHNA and CDR2 is YSLEER. J lost 9 bases, V lost 1 base, and 4 bases had no gene match. The CDR3 has 14 amino acids. Extracted from the samples, RNA was reverse transcribed into cDNA to serve as the sequencing template. TCRdb keeps only in-frame clones here, not all; method: immunoSEQ multiplex PCR. The sample lists 120,000 or so clones; 61% were seen once. Treatment denoted: oral pan-JAK inhibitor, 5-10 mg twice daily. Study-wide findings and caveats: Among the 100 top clones, expanded CD8+ clones, like scalp clonality, were significantly decreased by tofacitinib.

The chain is built from TRBV4-3 and TRBJ2-1, with 9 bases identical to TRBD2. Specimen: CD4+ T cells sorted from blood, collected at week 4, from a patient treated with tofacitinib. The TCR comes from a human donor with alopecia areata. Written as DNA, the CDR3 is TGCGCCAGCAGCCAAGTAGCGGGGGTGGGTGAGCAGTTCTTC. Its translation: CASSQVAGVGEQFF.